The sequence of this T cell receptor (beta chain) was determined in a study of CXCR3-negative and CXCR3-positive naive CD8 T cells. Study-level points and caveats: The TRB CDR3s that CXCR3-positive naive cells carried were more hydrophobic than those of CXCR3-negative naive cells. Relative to memory CD8+ cells, whose diversity was much lower, both naive subsets had comparably high diversity. Within a donor, both naive subsets shared TRBV-TRBJ usage, unlike memory cells.

The germline CDR1 and CDR2 sequences are SGHTA and FQGNSA. This CDR3 spans 15 amino acids. To note about this clonotype: Its antigen is not known.

5' RACE with UMI labels generated the TRB cDNA libraries. TCRdb reprocessed the 5' RACE reads and stores each CDR3 protein as one record, lacking DNA. The sample is made up of 5,000 or so distinct CDR3 sequences, and the top ten hold around 2% of it. Sequenced input: naive CXCR3- CD8+ T cells from blood. The subset was: CD45RO-CCR7+CD27+CD95- naive CD8+ T cells lacking CXCR3 (TNR3-). The origin of this receptor is a human donor in good health. Some clones in this sample may be carry-over from other donors' samples. The chain employs TRBV7-2 and TRBJ2-2. The CDR3 loop is CASSLEYGASGELFF.